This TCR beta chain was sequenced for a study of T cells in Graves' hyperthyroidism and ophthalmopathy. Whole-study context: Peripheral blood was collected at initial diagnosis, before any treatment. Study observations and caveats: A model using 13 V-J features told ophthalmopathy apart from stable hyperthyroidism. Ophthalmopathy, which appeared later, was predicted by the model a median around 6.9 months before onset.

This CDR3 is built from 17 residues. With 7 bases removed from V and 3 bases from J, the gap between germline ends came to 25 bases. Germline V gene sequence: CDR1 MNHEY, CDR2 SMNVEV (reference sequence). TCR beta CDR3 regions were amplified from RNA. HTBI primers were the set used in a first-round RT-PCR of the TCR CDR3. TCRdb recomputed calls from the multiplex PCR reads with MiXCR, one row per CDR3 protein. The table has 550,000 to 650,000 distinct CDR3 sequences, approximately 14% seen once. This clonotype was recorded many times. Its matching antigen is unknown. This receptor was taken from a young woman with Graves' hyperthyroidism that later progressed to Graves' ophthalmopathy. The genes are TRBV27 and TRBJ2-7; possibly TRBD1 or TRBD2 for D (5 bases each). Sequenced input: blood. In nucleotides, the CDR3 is TGTGCCAGCAACCCTTACCTCGGGAAAGGGACCTTCTACGAGCAGTACTTC. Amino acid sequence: CASNPYLGKGTFYEQYF.